This T cell receptor beta chain appears in the sequencing data of a study of blood T cell repertoires in COVID-19. Across the study: Whether acute or convalescent, the COVID-19 samples came from the United States, Italy and Spain. T cells, B-cell-depleted T cells, or PBMCs provided the cDNA or gDNA that served as material.

CDR1 and CDR2 (germline): MNHEY, SVGEGT. J was trimmed by 4 bases and V by 5 bases; bases with no gene match: 11. This CDR3 has 16 amino acids. As processed by the authors: Quantification of nucleated cells was approximated via reference gene primer amplification. Data came from immunoSEQ multiplex PCR; TCRdb stores just in-frame clones and leaves some out. V and J calls and clone size are given by that table; D and trimming were obtained from the DNA. The sample includes approximately 210,000 clones, 81% seen only once; the top ten take about 8.9%. Cohorts were based on clinical histories the participants reported.

This chain joins TRBV6-2 or TRBV6-3 and TRBJ2-5; 9 bases fit TRBD2. This receptor was taken from a woman aged 45-60 years with acute COVID-19. The sequencing input was PBMCs or T cells enriched from blood (not recorded which). CDR3 protein: CASSPGVSGRRETQYF. DNA of the CDR3: TGTGCCAGCAGTCCCGGGGTTAGCGGGAGACGAGAGACCCAGTACTTC.